The 6 T cell receptor beta chains given below trace back to one sample, sequenced in a study of cytomegalovirus exposure and HLA in healthy donors. PCR employed 60 Vbeta and 13 Jbeta primers. Generated by immunoSEQ multiplex PCR, the TCRdb table keeps only in-frame clones and is missing some. The data contain roughly 180,000 clones, roughly 80% of them singletons. The sample consisted of PBMCs. These receptors were taken from a man aged 25 to 40 in good health and CMV-seronegative.

This clone has a handful of counts. The V gene is TRBV28, the J gene TRBJ2-6, with no clear D. V was clipped by 2 bases and J by 6 bases, with 8 bases between them. CDR1 is MDHEN, CDR2 SYDVKM, per germline. This CDR3 region has 14 residues. CDR3 region: CASSLGVSANVLTF. As DNA, the CDR3 is TGTGCCAGCAGTTTAGGAGTTTCGGCCAACGTCCTGACTTTC.

This clone was observed a few times. V usage is TRBV6-5 and J usage is TRBJ2-7, with 7 bases that match TRBD1. The CDR3 totals 15 residues. Per germline, CDR1 MNHEY and CDR2 SVGAGI. V dropped 6 bases and J dropped 1; count of bases not matched to a gene: 9. CDR3 in amino acids: CASRKDREISYEQYF. CDR3 sequence (DNA): TGTGCCAGCAGGAAAGACAGGGAAATTTCCTACGAGCAGTACTTC.

The chain has TRBV5-4 and TRBJ2-3; a weak D match, TRBD1 (5 bases). The CDR3 sequence is 12 residues long. Trimming took 5 bases from V and 6 from J, leaving 10 bases between them. Germline V gene lookup returns CDR1 SGHNT and CDR2 YYREEE (reference sequence). CDR3 in amino acids: CASRQAGDTQYF. Here the CDR3 DNA reads TGTGCCAGCAGACAGGCTGGGGATACGCAGTATTTT.

The chain has TRBV5-1 and TRBJ1-1; TRBD1 might be the D (6 bases). CDR3 size: 15 residues. Germline V CDR1 and CDR2: SGHRS, YFSETQ. Trimming took 3 bases from V and 3 from J, leaving 15 bases between them. CDR3 loop: CASSYSPGADTEAFF. For the CDR3, the DNA is TGCGCCAGCAGCTATTCACCAGGGGCGGACACTGAAGCTTTCTTT.

About this clone: No conserved phenylalanine or tryptophan is present at the end of the CDR3, so a read error is the likely explanation. The DNA is omitted, as the CDR3 cannot be located on it reliably, and the CDR3 follows TCRdb's listing. The rearrangement uses TRBV10-1 and TRBJ2-3; the table's D call, TRBD2, was not checked against the DNA. The germline V gene encodes CDR1 WNHNN and CDR2 SYGVQD (reference sequence). The CDR3 length equals 13 residues, ends included. The CDR3 loop is CASSQNGGSTLLY.

The V and J genes are TRBV11-2 and TRBJ2-1, with TRBD2 matching over 8 bases. The CDR3 loop spans 17 amino acids. The V gene end was trimmed by 5 bases and the J gene end by 8 bases; junction bases not matched to a gene: 17. CDR1 is SGHAT, CDR2 FQNNGV, per germline. In DNA form, the CDR3 reads TGTGCCAGCAGCCAACGGGGGACTAGTTTTGCTTCCGATGAGCAGTTCTTC. Translated: CASSQRGTSFASDEQFF. The full variable domain, in which reference TRBV11-2 and TRBJ2-1 provide the parts outside the CDR3, is EAGVAQSPRYKIIEKRQSVAFWCNPISGHATLYWYQQILGQGPKLLIQFQNNGVVDDSQLPKDRFSAERLKGVDSTLKIQPAKLEDSAVYLCASSQRGTSFASDEQFFGPGTRLTVL.